The TCR beta chain under discussion was sequenced for a study of shared clonotypes between healthy human individuals. The CDR3 contains 18 residues. V dropped 4 bases and J dropped 1; count of bases not matched to a gene: 6. Germline V lookup: CDR1 LNHNV, CDR2 YYDKDF (reference sequence). TCRdb's table, derived via immunoSEQ multiplex PCR, lists solely in-frame clones and lacks some. The sample consists of 400,000 to 550,000 clones, less than 80% of them appearing once. This clone was recorded only once. This sequence was found in a woman aged 40 to 50 in good health. Some clones in this sample may be carry-over from other donors' samples. J is TRBJ2-3 and V is TRBV15; 15 nucleotides match TRBD2. Material: PBMCs. The CDR3 DNA sequence: TGTGCCACCAGCAAACGGACTAGCGGGAGGGAGGGCACAGATACGCAGTATTTT. Amino acid sequence: CATSKRTSGREGTDTQYF. Complete variable domain (other parts from reference TRBV15 and TRBJ2-3): DAMVIQNPRYQVTQFGKPVTLSCSQTLNHNVMYWYQQKSSQAPKLLFHYYDKDFNNEADTPDNFQSRRPNTSFCFLDIRSPGLGDTAMYLCATSKRTSGREGTDTQYFGPGTRLTVL.